This T cell receptor (beta chain) was found in a study of blood T cell repertoires in COVID-19. Study context: COVID-19 samples collected from the United States, Italy and Spain covered acute and convalescent phases. PBMCs, B-cell-depleted T cells, or T cells were the source of the cDNA or gDNA that made up the material.

CDR3 length equals 15 residues. CDR1 MDHEN and CDR2 SYDVKM come from the germline V gene. The junction had 11 bases not matched to a gene; V was cut back by 6 bases and J by 3 bases. Original methodology: By means of reference gene primer amplification, nucleated cell counts were estimated. Profiled with immunoSEQ multiplex PCR; TCRdb holds only in-frame clones, not every one. D and trimming come from the DNA, and the V and J calls and clone size come from that table. The sample lists under 200,000 clones; roughly 80% were seen once. What was sequenced was peripheral blood. The chain uses TRBV28 and TRBJ2-7, with TRBD1 identical over 7 bases. This receptor was taken from a man aged 55-75 years with active or convalescent COVID-19. Here the CDR3 reads CASRPRQGVFYEQYF. In nucleotides, the CDR3 is TGTGCCAGCAGACCACGACAGGGAGTGTTCTACGAGCAGTACTTC.